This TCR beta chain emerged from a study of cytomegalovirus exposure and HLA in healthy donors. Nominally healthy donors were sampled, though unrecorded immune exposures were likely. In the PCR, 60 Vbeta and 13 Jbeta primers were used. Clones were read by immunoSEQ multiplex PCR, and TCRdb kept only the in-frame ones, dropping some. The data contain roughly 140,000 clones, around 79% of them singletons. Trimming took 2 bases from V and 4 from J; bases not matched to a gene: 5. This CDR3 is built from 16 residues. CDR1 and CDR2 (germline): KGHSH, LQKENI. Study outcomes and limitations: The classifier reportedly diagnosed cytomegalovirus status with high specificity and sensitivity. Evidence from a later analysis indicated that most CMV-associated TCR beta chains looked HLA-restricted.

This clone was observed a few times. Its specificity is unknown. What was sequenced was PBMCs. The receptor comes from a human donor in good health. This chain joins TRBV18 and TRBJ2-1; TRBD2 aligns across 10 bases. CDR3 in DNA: TGTGCCAGCTCACCATCTAGCGGGGGCGCATACAATGAGCAGTTCTTC. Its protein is CASSPSSGGAYNEQFF.